These 23 T cell receptor beta chains came from one sample sequenced in a study of blood T cell repertoires in COVID-19 (dated by TCRdb to the early 2020s). Libraries were constructed by the immunoSEQ multiplex PCR assay. Entries here come from immuneACCESS through TCRdb and include only in-frame sequences with V and J called. Some clones fail to appear in such tables; in the studies checked, an unresolved V gene covers under half of the shortfall, and the cause of the remainder is unknown. The sample data list roughly 250,000 clones, and 70% to 85% of these were observed just once. 0.87% of the sample is held by the ten biggest clonotypes. The sequencing input was peripheral blood. Source of these receptors: a human donor with COVID-19, enrolled during active disease. The donor label of this sample is uncertain.

This chain uses TRBV5-1 with TRBJ2-1; maybe TRBD2 (6 bases). V lost 5 bases to trimming and J lost 5 bases, with 17 bases between them. CDR1 SGHRS and CDR2 YFSETQ come from the germline V gene. CDR3 length: 15 amino acids. CDR3 region: CASRRPERANNEQFF. The CDR3 DNA reads TGCGCCAGCAGAAGACCCGAGCGGGCTAACAATGAGCAGTTCTTC.

V and J are TRBV7-8 and TRBJ1-5; 9 nucleotides align to TRBD1. After removal of 5 bases from V and 4 bases from J, the junction contained 15 bases not matched to a gene. CDR1 is SGHVS and CDR2 is FQNEAQ in the germline V gene. CDR3 size: 18 residues. CDR3 nucleotide sequence: TGTGCCAGCAGCCTCGCCTGGACAGGGGCCGCGGGAAATCAGCCCCAGCATTTT. Its protein product is CASSLAWTGAAGNQPQHF.

This chain connects TRBV5-6 to TRBJ2-7; 13 positions agree with TRBD2. Germline V lookup: CDR1 SGHDT, CDR2 YYEEEE. The CDR3 runs to 18 residues. V dropped 4 bases and J dropped 2; count of bases not matched to a gene: 12. CDR3 in amino acids: CASSPGLAGAPRAYEQYF. In DNA form, the CDR3 reads TGTGCCAGCAGCCCTGGACTAGCGGGAGCTCCTCGGGCCTACGAGCAGTACTTC.

The CDR3: CAWNRQAAEKLFF. In nucleotides, the CDR3 is TGTGCCTGGAATCGACAGGCTGCTGAAAAACTGTTTTTT. The chain recombines TRBV30 with TRBJ1-4; D might be TRBD1 (6 bases). With 4 bases removed from V and 7 bases from J, the gap between germline ends came to 13 bases. This CDR3 has 13 amino acids. Germline-derived CDR1 and CDR2 are GTSNPN and SVGIG (reference sequence).

The chain uses TRBV28 and TRBJ1-3, with D unclear. CDR1 and CDR2 (germline): MDHEN, SYDVKM. This CDR3 is 13 amino acids long. V lost 7 bases and J 2 bases, leaving 9 bases between the germline ends. The CDR3: CASTTVAGNTIYF. Written as DNA, the CDR3 is TGTGCCAGCACCACAGTTGCTGGAAACACCATATATTTT.

This clone was picked up a small number of times. V and J are TRBV6-5 and TRBJ2-2, with D tentatively TRBD1 (5 bases). Between the trimmed V and J ends, which lost 7 bases and 0 bases, there was a span of 9 bases. The germline gives CDR1 MNHEY, CDR2 SVGAGI. The CDR3 sequence is 14 residues long. Here the CDR3 DNA reads TGTGCCAGCATCCCAGGGACGAACACCGGGGAGCTGTTTTTT. This sequence encodes CASIPGTNTGELFF.

A word on this clone: Other DNA sequences of this sample code for an identical CDR3. This rearrangement joins TRBV7-2 to TRBJ2-7; TRBD1 agrees at 9 bases. CDR1 is SGHTA, CDR2 FQGNSA, per germline. Unmatched junction bases numbered 4, after V lost 2 bases and J lost 2 bases. This CDR3 spans 15 amino acids. CDR3 region: CASSLPGTGPYEQYF. CDR3 in DNA: TGTGCCAGCAGCTTACCAGGGACAGGGCCCTACGAGCAGTACTTC.

V is TRBV28 and J is TRBJ1-5; D possibly corresponds to TRBD1 (5 bases). Trimming left V 10 bases short and J 1 base short, with 8 bases between. CDR1 is MDHEN, CDR2 SYDVKM, per germline. The CDR3 spans 12 residues. The CDR3 DNA follows: TGTGCCACCCGGGGGAGCAATCAGCCCCAGCATTTT. Amino acid sequence: CATRGSNQPQHF.

This chain joins TRBV30 and TRBJ1-5, with 8 bases that match TRBD1. Germline V gene data show CDR1 as GTSNPN and CDR2 as SVGIG (reference sequence). V was clipped by 5 bases and J by 1 base; unmatched bases: 7. CDR3 length: 15 residues. CDR3 sequence: CAWADQGASNQPQHF. The CDR3 nucleotides read TGTGCCTGGGCTGATCAGGGGGCGAGCAATCAGCCCCAGCATTTT.

A single count supports this clone. The chain uses TRBV15 and TRBJ2-7, with TRBD1 matching over 7 bases. Per germline, CDR1 LNHNV and CDR2 YYDKDF (reference sequence). The CDR3 is made up of 17 amino acids. V shed 2 bases and J 2 bases; nucleotides not matched to a gene: 12. Written as DNA, the CDR3 is TGTGCCACCAGCAGACAACAGGGGTCACTCACTACCTACGAGCAGTACTTC. Its translation is CATSRQQGSLTTYEQYF. Drawing the rest from reference TRBV15 and TRBJ2-7, the complete variable domain is DAMVIQNPRYQVTQFGKPVTLSCSQTLNHNVMYWYQQKSSQAPKLLFHYYDKDFNNEADTPDNFQSRRPNTSFCFLDIRSPGLGDTAMYLCATSRQQGSLTTYEQYFGPGTRLTVT.

The chain employs TRBV2 and TRBJ2-7; TRBD2 aligns across 12 bases. The ends lost 5 bases at V and 9 bases at J; junction bases unmatched: 14. Germline V CDR1 and CDR2: SNHLY, FYNNEI. There are 16 residues in the CDR3. In DNA, the CDR3 is TGTGCCAGCAGTCCCCGACTAGCGGGAGTACATTTCGTGCAGTACTTC. Its protein product is CASSPRLAGVHFVQYF.

The J gene is TRBJ2-3, the V gene TRBV18; 9 positions match TRBD2. The CDR3 has 16 residues. Looked up from germline, CDR1 is KGHSH and CDR2 is LQKENI. After removal of 2 bases from V and 0 bases from J, the junction contained 3 bases not matched to a gene. DNA of the CDR3: TGTGCCAGCTCACCAAGGACTAGCGCTAGCACAGATACGCAGTATTTT. This sequence encodes CASSPRTSASTDTQYF.

In nucleotides, the CDR3 is TGTGCCAGCAGTTTATCGGCACAGCCCTATAATTCACCCCTCCACTTT. Residues: CASSLSAQPYNSPLHF. The V and J genes are TRBV28 and TRBJ1-6, with D unresolved. Germline V lookup: CDR1 MDHEN, CDR2 SYDVKM. This CDR3 comprises 16 residues. The ends were cut back, 1 base at V and 2 bases at J, with 9 bases in the middle.

The rearrangement links TRBV19 to TRBJ2-2, with D perhaps TRBD1 (6 bases). Germline loops: CDR1 LNHDA, CDR2 SQIVND (reference sequence). CDR3 size: 15 residues. The V and J ends lost 6 bases and 4 bases respectively, with 15 bases between them. CDR3 sequence reads: CASRIQGRSTGELFF. The CDR3 DNA reads as TGTGCCAGTAGGATACAGGGTCGGTCCACCGGGGAGCTGTTTTTT.

CDR3 DNA sequence: TGCGCCAGCAGTCAACCCACCGGGACAGGGCCCTACGAGCAGTACTTC. This encodes CASSQPTGTGPYEQYF. V usage is TRBV23-1 and J usage is TRBJ2-7, with 9 bases lining up with TRBD1. TRBV23-1 is an ORF, with its function uncertain. The CDR3 totals 16 residues. Trimming removed 2 bases from V and 2 bases from J; junction bases left unmatched: 7.

V usage is TRBV5-4 and J usage is TRBJ1-6; 8 nucleotides match TRBD1. Germline-derived CDR1 and CDR2 are SGHNT and YYREEE (reference sequence). Germline trimming cut 3 bases from V and 10 bases from J; bases unmatched to any gene: 6. The CDR3 length is 14 residues. CDR3 DNA: TGTGCCAGCAGCTCCGGACAGGGATACTCACCCCTCCACTTT. Translating gives CASSSGQGYSPLHF.

This sequence joins TRBV2 and TRBJ2-7; 8 nucleotides line up with TRBD1. There are 14 residues in the CDR3. The germline V gene encodes CDR1 SNHLY and CDR2 FYNNEI. Losses at the gene ends were 6 bases for V and 3 bases for J; bases not matched to a gene: 7. CDR3 coding DNA: TGTGCCAGCAGAGCCGGGACAGGCAGCTACGAGCAGTACTTC. Its translation is CASRAGTGSYEQYF.

V gene TRBV6-2 or TRBV6-3 combines with J gene TRBJ2-3; 9 bases align to TRBD2. Losses at the gene ends were 5 bases for V and 0 bases for J; bases not matched to a gene: 9. Germline V lookup: CDR1 MNHEY, CDR2 SVGEGT. The CDR3 totals 17 residues. The CDR3 bases are TGTGCCAGCAGTCCGTGGGGACTAGCTGATAGCACAGATACGCAGTATTTT. Protein sequence: CASSPWGLADSTDTQYF.

About this clone itself: The sample holds other DNA sequences that translate to the same CDR3. The rearrangement joins TRBV7-2 to TRBJ1-6; perhaps TRBD1 as D (5 bases). V shed 2 bases and J shed 4 bases, with 9 bases lying between them. This CDR3 spans 15 amino acids. Germline values: CDR1 SGHTA, CDR2 FQGNSA. DNA of the CDR3: TGTGCCAGCAGCTTATCCGGGGGTTATAATTCACCCCTCCACTTT. Translation: CASSLSGGYNSPLHF.

This chain joins TRBV4-2 and TRBJ2-7; a possible D gene is TRBD1 (5 bases). V was cut by 3 bases and J by 6 bases, with 15 bases left in between. This CDR3 is 14 amino acids long. CDR1 is LGHNA and CDR2 is YNFKEQ in the germline V gene. The CDR3 loop reads CASSHLQGDSEQYF. In DNA form, the CDR3 reads TGTGCCAGCAGCCATCTACAAGGCGACAGCGAGCAGTACTTC.

This sequence joins TRBV7-2 and TRBJ2-5; TRBD1 matches 7 bases. J was trimmed by 1 base and V by 3 bases; bases with no gene match: 2. The CDR3 covers 14 residues. CDR1 and CDR2 from the germline V gene are SGHTA and FQGNSA. The CDR3 DNA reads as TGTGCCAGCAGCTTCTCAGGGGGCCAAGAGACCCAGTACTTC. It yields the protein CASSFSGGQETQYF.

CDR3 DNA sequence: TGTGCCAGCAGACGGACAGGGTTTAGCAATCAGCCCCAGCATTTT. Its translation: CASRRTGFSNQPQHF. The chain uses TRBV6-6 and TRBJ1-5; 8 bases are shared with TRBD1. The V and J ends lost 6 bases and 0 bases, in that order; junction bases with no gene match: 4. Germline V gives CDR1 MNHNY, CDR2 SVGAGI (reference sequence). The CDR3 spans 15 residues.

This clone has a handful of counts. The chain links TRBV5-6 to TRBJ1-1; D is ambiguous. The CDR3 loop spans 15 amino acids. V was clipped by 0 bases and J by 1 base, with 10 bases between them. Germline-derived CDR1 and CDR2 are SGHDT and YYEEEE. CDR3 DNA: TGTGCCAGCAGCTTGGGCGGGTTACCGAACACTGAAGCTTTCTTT. Protein sequence: CASSLGGLPNTEAFF.